This T cell receptor beta chain appears in the sequencing data of a study of T cell repertoires in cytomegalovirus infection. Study in general: In public TCR beta signatures, there were indications of both CMV infection and matching HLA type.

This clonotype was observed many times. Its target is unknown. V shed 2 bases and J 4 bases; nucleotides not matched to a gene: 20. This CDR3 contains 22 residues. Germline CDR1 SGHVS, CDR2 FQNEAQ. Each CDR3 protein gets one entry after TCRdb re-called the reads with MiXCR. The sample lists under 300,000 distinct CDR3 sequences; about 17% were seen once. Notes on the study in general: Dominating the ex vivo response were TCR beta clonotypes that were CMV-specific and HLA-C-restricted. There were carriers of CMV plus the relevant HLA, and cumulative public TCR beta family frequency identified them.

This sequence joins TRBV7-8 and TRBJ2-3, with TRBD2 identical over 14 bases. The clonotype comes from a human donor in good health (CMV status not recorded). Some clones in this sample may be carry-over from other donors' samples. Sequencing was carried out using CD8+ T cells from PBMCs. The CDR3 sequence is CASSLPSGLAGGQGTPPDTQYF. In DNA, the CDR3 is TGTGCCAGCAGCTTACCTTCCGGACTAGCGGGGGGCCAAGGCACCCCCCCAGATACGCAGTATTTT.